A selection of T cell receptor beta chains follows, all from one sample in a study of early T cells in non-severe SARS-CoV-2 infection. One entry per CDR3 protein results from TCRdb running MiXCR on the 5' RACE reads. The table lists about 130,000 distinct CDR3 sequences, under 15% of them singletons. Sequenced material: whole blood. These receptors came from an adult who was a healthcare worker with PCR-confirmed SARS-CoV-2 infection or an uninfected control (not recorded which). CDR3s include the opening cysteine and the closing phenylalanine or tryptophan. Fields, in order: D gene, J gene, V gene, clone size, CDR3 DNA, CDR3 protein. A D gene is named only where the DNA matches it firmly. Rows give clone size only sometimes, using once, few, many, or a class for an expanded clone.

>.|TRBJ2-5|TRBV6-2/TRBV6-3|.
TGTGCCAGCAGTTACCTGGGGGGGCCCCAAGAGACCCAGTACTTC
CASSYLGGPQETQYF
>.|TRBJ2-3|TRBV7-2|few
TGTGCCAGCAGCTTCGACGGGTTGACAGATACGCAGTATTTT
CASSFDGLTDTQYF
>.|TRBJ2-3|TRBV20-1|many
TGCAGTGCACCCTACGGGGGTACTAGCACAGATACGCAGTATTTT
CSAPYGGTSTDTQYF
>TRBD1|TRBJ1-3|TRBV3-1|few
TGTGCCAGCAGCCCGACAGGGGTTGAAAACACCATATATTTT
CASSPTGVENTIYF
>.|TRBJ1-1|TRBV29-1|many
TGCAGCGTTTGGACGGGGAACACTGAAGCTTTCTTT
CSVWTGNTEAFF
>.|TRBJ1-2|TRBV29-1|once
TGCAGCGGAACTGAGGGGGACTATGGCTACACCTTC
CSGTEGDYGYTF
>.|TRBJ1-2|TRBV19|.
TGTGCCAGTAGTTCCACAGGAACGCTCTACTATGGCTACACCTTC
CASSSTGTLYYGYTF
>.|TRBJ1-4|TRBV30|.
TGTGCCTGGAGTGTACGTGGACAGACAAATGAAAAACTGTTTTTT
CAWSVRGQTNEKLFF
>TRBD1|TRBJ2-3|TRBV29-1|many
TGCAGCGTTCGACAGGGCATAACGCAGTATTTT
CSVRQGITQYF
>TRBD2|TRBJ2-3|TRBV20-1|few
TGCAGTGCAGCGGGGGGAGAAGGGACAGATACGCAGTATTTT
CSAAGGEGTDTQYF
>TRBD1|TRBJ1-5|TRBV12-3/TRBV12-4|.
TGTGCCAGCAGTATCGGGACAGGGGATTTTGGCAATCAGCCCCAGCATTTT
CASSIGTGDFGNQPQHF
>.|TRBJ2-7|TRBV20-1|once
TGCAGTGCTAGGGGACATTCAGCCTACGAGCAGTACTTC
CSARGHSAYEQYF
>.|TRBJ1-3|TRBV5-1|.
TGCGCCAGCAGCCCTCTGACCTCTGGAAACACCATATATTTT
CASSPLTSGNTIYF
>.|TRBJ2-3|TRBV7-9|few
TGTGCCAGCAGCCAAACGAGACTAGCAGATACGCAGTATTTT
CASSQTRLADTQYF
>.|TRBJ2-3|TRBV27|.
TGTGCCAGCAGTCCTAGTCGGGGCACAGATACGCAGTATTTT
CASSPSRGTDTQYF
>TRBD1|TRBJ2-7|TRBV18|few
TGTGCCAGCTCACCACCCGGGACAGGGTCCCACGAGCAGTACTTC
CASSPPGTGSHEQYF
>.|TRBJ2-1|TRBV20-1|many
TGCAGTGCTTTCGACGGCAGCTCCTACAATGAGCAGTTCTTC
CSAFDGSSYNEQFF
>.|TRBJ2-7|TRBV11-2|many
TGTGCCAGCAGCCCGTCCTACGAGCAGTACTTC
CASSPSYEQYF
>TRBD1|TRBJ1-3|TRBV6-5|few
TGTGCTTCGACAGGGATCTCTGGAAACACCATATATTTT
CASTGISGNTIYF
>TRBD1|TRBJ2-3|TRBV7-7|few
TGTGCCAGCAGCTTCGTCCGACAGGGGGCTTCGACTAGCACAGATACGCAGTATTTT
CASSFVRQGASTSTDTQYF
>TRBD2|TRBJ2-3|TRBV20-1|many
TGCAGTGCACTGACTAGCGGGGGAAGCACAGATACGCAGTATTTT
CSALTSGGSTDTQYF
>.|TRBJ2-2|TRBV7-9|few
TGTGCCAGCAGCTTCACGGACACCGGGGAGCTGTTTTTT
CASSFTDTGELFF
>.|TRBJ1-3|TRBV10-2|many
TGCGCCAGCAGTGATGGTGGGGTAGGCTCTGGAAACACCATATATTTT
CASSDGGVGSGNTIYF
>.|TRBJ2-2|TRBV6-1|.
TGTGCCAGCAGTGAAATAGGCGGGGAGCTGTTTTTT
CASSEIGGELFF
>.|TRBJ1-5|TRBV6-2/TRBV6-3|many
TGTGCCAGCAGTTACTCGTGGGCAGCCCGCGTGTTAAGCAATCAGCCCCAGCATTTT
CASSYSWAARVLSNQPQHF
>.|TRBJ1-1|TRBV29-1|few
TGCAGCGTAATACCTCAGGGCACTGAAGCTTTCTTT
CSVIPQGTEAFF
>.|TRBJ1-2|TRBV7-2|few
TGTGCCAGCACTATAGAGGGGCTTGGTGGCTACACCTTC
CASTIEGLGGYTF
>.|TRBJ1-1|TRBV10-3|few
TGTGCCTCCAAGGGGGGACCGAACACTGAAGCTTTCTTT
CASKGGPNTEAFF
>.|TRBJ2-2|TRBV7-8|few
TGTGCCAGCAGCGACCTGACAATCGCGAACACCGGGGAGCTGTTTTTT
CASSDLTIANTGELFF
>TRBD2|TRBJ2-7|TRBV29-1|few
TGCAGCGTTGGGACTAGCGGGGGCTACGAGCAGTACTTC
CSVGTSGGYEQYF
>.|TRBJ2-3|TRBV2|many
TGTGCCAGCAGTGAACCTTTTGGGAGGCCAGATACGCAGTATTTT
CASSEPFGRPDTQYF
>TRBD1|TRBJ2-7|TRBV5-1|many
TGCGCCAGCAGCGAGGGACAGAGCTCCTACGAGCAGTACTTC
CASSEGQSSYEQYF
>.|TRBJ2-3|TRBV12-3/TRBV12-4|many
TGTGCCAGCAGTCCCCGGGCGGCAGATACGCAGTATTTT
CASSPRAADTQYF
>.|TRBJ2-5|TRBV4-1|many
TGCGCCAGCAGCCAAGAGGGGCCCATGACAGTCGTCAAAGAGACCCAGTACTTC
CASSQEGPMTVVKETQYF